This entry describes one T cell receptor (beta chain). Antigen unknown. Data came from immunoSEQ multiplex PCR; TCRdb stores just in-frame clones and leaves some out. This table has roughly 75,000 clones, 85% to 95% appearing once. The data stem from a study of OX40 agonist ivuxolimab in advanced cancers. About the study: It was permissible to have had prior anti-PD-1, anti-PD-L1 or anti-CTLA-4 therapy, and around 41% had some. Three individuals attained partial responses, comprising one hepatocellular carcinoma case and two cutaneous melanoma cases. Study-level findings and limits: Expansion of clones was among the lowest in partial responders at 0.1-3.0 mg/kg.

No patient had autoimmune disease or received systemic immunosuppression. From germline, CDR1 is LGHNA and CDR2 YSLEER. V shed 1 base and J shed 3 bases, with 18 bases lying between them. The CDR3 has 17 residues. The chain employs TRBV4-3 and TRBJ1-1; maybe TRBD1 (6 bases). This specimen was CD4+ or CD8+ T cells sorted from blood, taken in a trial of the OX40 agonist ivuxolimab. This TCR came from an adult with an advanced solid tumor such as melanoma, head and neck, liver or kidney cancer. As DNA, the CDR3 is TGCGCCAGCAGCCAAGGGTGGGCAAGGGGGGGTTACACTGAAGCTTTCTTT. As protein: CASSQGWARGGYTEAFF.